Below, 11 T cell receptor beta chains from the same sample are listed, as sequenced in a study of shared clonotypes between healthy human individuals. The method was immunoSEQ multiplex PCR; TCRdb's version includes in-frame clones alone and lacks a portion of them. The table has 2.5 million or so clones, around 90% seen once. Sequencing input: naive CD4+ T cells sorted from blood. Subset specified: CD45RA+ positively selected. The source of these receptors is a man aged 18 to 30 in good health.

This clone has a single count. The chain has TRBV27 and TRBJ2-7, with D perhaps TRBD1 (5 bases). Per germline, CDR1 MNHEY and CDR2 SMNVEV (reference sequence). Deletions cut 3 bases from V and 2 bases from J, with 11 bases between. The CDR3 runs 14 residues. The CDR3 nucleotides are TGTGCCAGCAGTTTTGTGGACACAGCCTACGAGCAGTACTTC. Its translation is CASSFVDTAYEQYF.

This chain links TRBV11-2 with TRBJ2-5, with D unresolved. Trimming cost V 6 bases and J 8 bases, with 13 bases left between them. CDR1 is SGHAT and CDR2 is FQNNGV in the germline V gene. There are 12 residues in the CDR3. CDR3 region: CASSNTSLTQYF. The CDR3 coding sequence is TGTGCCAGCAGTAACACGAGTCTTACCCAGTACTTC.

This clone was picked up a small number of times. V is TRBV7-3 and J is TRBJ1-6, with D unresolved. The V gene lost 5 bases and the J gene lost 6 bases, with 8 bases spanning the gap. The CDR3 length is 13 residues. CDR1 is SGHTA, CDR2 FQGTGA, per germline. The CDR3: CASSEGPNSPLHF. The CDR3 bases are TGTGCCAGCAGCGAGGGTCCTAATTCACCCCTCCACTTT.

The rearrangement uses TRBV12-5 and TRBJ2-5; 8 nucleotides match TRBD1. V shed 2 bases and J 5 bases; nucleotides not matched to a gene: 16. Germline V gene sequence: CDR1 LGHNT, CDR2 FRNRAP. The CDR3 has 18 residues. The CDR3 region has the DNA TGTGCTAGTGGTTTGCCAAGAGAGTGGCAGGGGGCGAAGGAGACCCAGTACTTC. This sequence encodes CASGLPREWQGAKETQYF.

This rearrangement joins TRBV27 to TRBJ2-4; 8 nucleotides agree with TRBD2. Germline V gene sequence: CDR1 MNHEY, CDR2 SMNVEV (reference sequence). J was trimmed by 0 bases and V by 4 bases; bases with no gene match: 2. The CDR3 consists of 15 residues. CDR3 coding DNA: TGTGCCAGCAGTTCCAGCGGGAGAGCCAAAAACATTCAGTACTTC. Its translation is CASSSSGRAKNIQYF.

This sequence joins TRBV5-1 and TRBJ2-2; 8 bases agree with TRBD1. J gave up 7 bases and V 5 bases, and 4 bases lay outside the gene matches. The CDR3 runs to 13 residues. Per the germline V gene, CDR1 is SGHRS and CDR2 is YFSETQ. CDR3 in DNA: TGCGCCAGCAGTAACAGGGGGATCGGGGAGCTGTTTTTT. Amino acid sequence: CASSNRGIGELFF.

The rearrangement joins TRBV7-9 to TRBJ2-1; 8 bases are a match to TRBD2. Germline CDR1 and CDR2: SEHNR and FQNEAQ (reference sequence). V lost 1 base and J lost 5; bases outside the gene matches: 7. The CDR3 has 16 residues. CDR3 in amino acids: CASSLGERGINNEQFF. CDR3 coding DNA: TGTGCCAGCAGCTTAGGGGAGCGGGGGATAAACAATGAGCAGTTCTTC.

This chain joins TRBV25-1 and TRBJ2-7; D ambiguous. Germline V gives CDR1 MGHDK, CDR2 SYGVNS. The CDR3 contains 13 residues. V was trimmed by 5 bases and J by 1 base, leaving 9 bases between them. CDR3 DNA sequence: TGTGCCAGCAGTCGAGGTTATTCCTACGAGCAGTACTTC. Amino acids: CASSRGYSYEQYF.

The CDR3 DNA reads TGTGCCAGCAGTTCGGGAGCCACGACACCCCTCCACTTT. Protein: CASSSGATTPLHF. The chain carries TRBV6-6 and TRBJ1-6; D is uncertain. CDR1 is MNHNY, CDR2 SVGAGI, per germline (reference sequence). The CDR3 contains 13 residues. V gave up 4 bases and J gave up 11 bases, with 12 bases separating them.

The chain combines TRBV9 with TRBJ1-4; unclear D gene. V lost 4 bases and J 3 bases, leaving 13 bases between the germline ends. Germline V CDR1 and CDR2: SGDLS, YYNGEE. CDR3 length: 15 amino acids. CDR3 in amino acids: CASSFGEKANEKLFF. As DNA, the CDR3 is TGTGCCAGCAGCTTCGGGGAGAAGGCTAATGAAAAACTGTTTTTT.

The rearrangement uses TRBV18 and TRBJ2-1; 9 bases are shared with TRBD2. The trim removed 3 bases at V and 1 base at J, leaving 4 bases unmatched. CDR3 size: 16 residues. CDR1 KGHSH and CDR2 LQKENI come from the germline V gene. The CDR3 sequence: CASSPTSGLSYNEQFF. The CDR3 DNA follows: TGTGCCAGCTCACCGACTAGCGGATTATCCTACAATGAGCAGTTCTTC.